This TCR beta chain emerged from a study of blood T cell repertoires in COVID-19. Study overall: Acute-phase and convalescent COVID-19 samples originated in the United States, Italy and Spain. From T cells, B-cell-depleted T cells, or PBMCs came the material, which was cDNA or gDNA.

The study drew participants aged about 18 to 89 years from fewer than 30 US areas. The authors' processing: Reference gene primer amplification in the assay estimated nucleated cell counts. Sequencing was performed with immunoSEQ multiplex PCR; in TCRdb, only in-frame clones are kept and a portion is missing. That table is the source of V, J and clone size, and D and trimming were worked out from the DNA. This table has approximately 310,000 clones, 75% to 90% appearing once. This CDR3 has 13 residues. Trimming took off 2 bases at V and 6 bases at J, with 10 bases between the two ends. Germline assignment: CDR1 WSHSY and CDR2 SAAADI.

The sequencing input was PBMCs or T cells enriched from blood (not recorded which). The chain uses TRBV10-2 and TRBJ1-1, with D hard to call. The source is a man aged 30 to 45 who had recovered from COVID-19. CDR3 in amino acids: CASSEVSSAEAFF. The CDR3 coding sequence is TGCGCCAGCAGTGAGGTTTCGTCAGCTGAAGCTTTCTTT.